The 27 T cell receptor beta chains below come from one sample, sequenced in a study of blood T cell repertoires in COVID-19. TCRdb's table, derived via immunoSEQ multiplex PCR, lists solely in-frame clones and lacks some. The sample contains about 180,000 clones, approximately 90% of which appear only once. Input material: peripheral blood. The receptors derive from a woman in her 30s with acute or convalescent COVID-19.

This clone was picked up a small number of times. The chain joins TRBV6-5 to TRBJ1-4; D is unresolved. Trimming removed 2 bases at V and 3 bases at J, with 10 bases between. This CDR3 is built from 15 residues. Germline V gene lookup returns CDR1 MNHEY and CDR2 SVGAGI. CDR3 in DNA: TGTGCCAGCAGTTACAGCCGGGGATCTAATGAAAAACTGTTTTTT. Residues: CASSYSRGSNEKLFF.

This chain uses TRBV7-2 with TRBJ1-1; no reliable D call. The CDR3 is 14 amino acids. With 4 bases removed from V and 1 base from J, the gap between germline ends came to 10 bases. CDR1 and CDR2 from the germline V gene are SGHTA and FQGNSA. The CDR3 DNA reads TGTGCCAGCAGCTACACGCCGGGGAACACTGAAGCTTTCTTT. This codes for CASSYTPGNTEAFF.

A few counts support this clone. The chain carries TRBV6-6 and TRBJ1-5; D gene unclear. CDR3 length equals 13 residues. V lost 7 bases, J lost 4 bases, and 11 bases lay in between. Germline CDR1 is MNHNY and CDR2 is SVGAGI (reference sequence). The CDR3 sequence is CASTSVENQPQHF. The CDR3 region has the DNA TGTGCCAGCACCTCGGTGGAGAATCAGCCCCAGCATTTT.

V and J are TRBV19 and TRBJ2-7, with a possible D match to TRBD2 (6 bases). Germline V CDR1 and CDR2: LNHDA, SQIVND (reference sequence). The CDR3 spans 14 residues. The V end lost 6 bases, the J end lost 0 bases, and 12 bases lay between the germline ends. CDR3 in amino acids: CASRDNGGSYEQYF. As DNA, the CDR3 is TGTGCCAGTAGGGACAACGGGGGCTCCTACGAGCAGTACTTC.

This chain links TRBV12-3 or TRBV12-4 with TRBJ1-2, with 7 bases fitting TRBD1. This CDR3 is built from 13 residues. Losses at the gene ends were 6 bases for V and 3 bases for J; bases not matched to a gene: 4. CDR3 amino acids: CASSRGQHYGYTF. As DNA, the CDR3 is TGTGCCAGCAGCCGGGGACAGCACTATGGCTACACCTTC.

The gene calls are TRBV13 and TRBJ1-2, with a tentative D call TRBD1 (5 bases). The length of the CDR3 is 15 residues. The germline V gene encodes CDR1 PRHDT and CDR2 FYEKMQ (reference sequence). V lost 3 bases, J lost 5 bases, and 16 bases lay in between. CDR3 in amino acids: CASSFPGQGTYGYTF. CDR3 sequence (DNA): TGTGCCAGCAGCTTTCCGGGTCAGGGAACATATGGCTACACCTTC.

The chain recombines TRBV28 with TRBJ1-1; 8 bases map to TRBD1. With V trimmed by 11 bases and J by 11 bases, 16 bases remained unmatched. Germline CDR1 is MDHEN and CDR2 is SYDVKM. The CDR3 is made up of 13 amino acids. DNA of the CDR3: TGTGCCGTCGATCCGGGGACAGGCGAGACGGCTTTCTTT. It specifies CAVDPGTGETAFF.

The rearrangement uses TRBV2 and TRBJ2-5; D uncertain. This CDR3 is built from 12 residues. V gave up 8 bases and J gave up 5 bases, with 12 bases separating them. From germline, CDR1 is SNHLY and CDR2 FYNNEI. Here the CDR3 DNA reads TGTGCCAGCGCTCCTGTCGAGGAGACCCAGTACTTC. Its translation is CASAPVEETQYF. The full variable domain, with the rest looked up from reference TRBV2 and TRBJ2-5, is EPEVTQTPSHQVTQMGQEVILRCVPISNHLYFYWYRQILGQKVEFLVSFYNNEISEKSEIFDDQFSVERPDGSNFTLKIRSTKLEDSAMYFCASAPVEETQYFGPGTRLLVL.

This sequence joins TRBV27 and TRBJ2-3, with 7 bases matching TRBD2. Germline-derived CDR1 and CDR2 are MNHEY and SMNVEV (reference sequence). Trimming removed 4 bases from V and 5 bases from J; junction bases left unmatched: 9. The CDR3 sequence is 15 residues long. For the CDR3, the DNA is TGTGCCAGCAGTTCACGGGACTACGACATAGATACGCAGTATTTT. Amino acids: CASSSRDYDIDTQYF.

The V gene is TRBV28, the J gene TRBJ2-5; the match to TRBD2 covers 14 bases. Germline trimming cut 7 bases from V and 3 bases from J; bases unmatched to any gene: 7. The germline V gene has CDR1 MDHEN and CDR2 SYDVKM. The CDR3 consists of 16 residues. The CDR3 is CASTTPGLAGEETQYF. The CDR3 DNA sequence: TGTGCCAGCACTACACCGGGACTAGCGGGAGAAGAGACCCAGTACTTC.

This rearrangement joins TRBV28 to TRBJ1-5; D gene uncertain. CDR1 is MDHEN, CDR2 SYDVKM, per germline. The germline V and J ends were trimmed by 5 bases and 3 bases, with 5 bases remaining between them. The CDR3 sequence is 12 residues long. CDR3 nucleotides: TGTGCCAGCAGTCTCTTCAATCAGCCCCAGCATTTT. Translating it yields CASSLFNQPQHF.

This clone is a singleton in its sample. The rearrangement links TRBV15 to TRBJ2-1; weak D call: TRBD1 (5 bases). This CDR3 region has 13 residues. CDR1 LNHNV and CDR2 YYDKDF come from the germline V gene (reference sequence). The germline V and J ends were trimmed by 0 bases and 6 bases, with 6 bases remaining between them. CDR3 sequence (DNA): TGTGCCACCAGCAGAGATGGGGCCAATGAGCAGTTCTTC. This sequence encodes CATSRDGANEQFF.

This clone was detected once. This chain uses TRBV13 with TRBJ2-7, with TRBD1 matching 7 bases. CDR1 PRHDT and CDR2 FYEKMQ come from the germline V gene (reference sequence). There are 13 residues in the CDR3. J gave up 0 bases and V 5 bases, and 1 base lay outside the gene matches. This CDR3 reads CASSQGVSYEQYF. Written as DNA, the CDR3 is TGTGCCAGCAGCCAGGGGGTCTCCTACGAGCAGTACTTC.

This clone was seen a single time. CDR3: CASSLGLQPQHF. The CDR3 region has the DNA TGTGCCAGCAGCTTAGGGCTGCAGCCCCAGCATTTT. The chain links TRBV7-8 to TRBJ1-5; D not certain. The CDR3 extends over 12 amino acids. Germline V gives CDR1 SGHVS, CDR2 FQNEAQ. V lost 1 base and J 7 bases, leaving 5 bases between the germline ends.

This sequence joins TRBV6-5 and TRBJ1-6; D ambiguous. Looked up from germline, CDR1 is MNHEY and CDR2 is SVGAGI. V shed 8 bases and J shed 6 bases, with 11 bases lying between them. The CDR3 spans 13 residues. The DNA for the CDR3 is TGTGCCAGCCACACCGAGGGTAATTCACCCCTCCACTTT. It encodes CASHTEGNSPLHF.

The CDR3 is CASSLNEYNNEQFF. The CDR3 bases are TGTGCCAGCAGTTTAAACGAGTATAACAATGAGCAGTTCTTC. The gene calls are TRBV27 and TRBJ2-1, with unresolved D. V lost 2 bases and J 5 bases, leaving 10 bases between the germline ends. This CDR3 is 14 amino acids long. The germline V gene encodes CDR1 MNHEY and CDR2 SMNVEV (reference sequence).

The chain combines TRBV7-8 with TRBJ2-1; no reliable D call. The V end lost 3 bases, the J end lost 3 bases, and 9 bases lay between the germline ends. Germline CDR1 reads SGHVS; CDR2 reads FQNEAQ. The CDR3 sequence is 14 residues long. CDR3 sequence: CASSLGLHYNEQFF. In DNA, the CDR3 is TGTGCCAGCAGCTTGGGCCTCCACTACAATGAGCAGTTCTTC.

V usage is TRBV11-2 and J usage is TRBJ1-5; D is undetermined. V lost 0 bases and J 6 bases, leaving 6 bases between the germline ends. The CDR3 runs to 13 residues. CDR1 and CDR2 (germline): SGHAT, FQNNGV. CDR3 nucleotide sequence: TGTGCCAGCAGCTTAGACCGAGTTCAGCCCCAGCATTTT. As protein: CASSLDRVQPQHF. The variable domain in full, completed from reference TRBV11-2 and TRBJ1-5, reads EAGVAQSPRYKIIEKRQSVAFWCNPISGHATLYWYQQILGQGPKLLIQFQNNGVVDDSQLPKDRFSAERLKGVDSTLKIQPAKLEDSAVYLCASSLDRVQPQHFGDGTRLSIL.

The chain uses TRBV15 and TRBJ2-7; TRBD2 might be the D (6 bases). The CDR3 sequence is 14 residues long. Germline assignment: CDR1 LNHNV and CDR2 YYDKDF (reference sequence). The V end lost 1 base, the J end lost 6 bases, and 13 bases lay between the germline ends. The CDR3 nucleotides are TGTGCCACCAGCAGAGTGGTCCTCGGGGGCGAGCAGTACTTC. Translation gives CATSRVVLGGEQYF.

This clone was observed once. Here the CDR3 DNA reads TGTGCCAGCAGCCACTCCCCGCGCCGAAAGGGGTCGGATGAAGCTTTCTTT. Translated: CASSHSPRRKGSDEAFF. The chain couples TRBV14 to TRBJ1-1, with D possibly matching TRBD1 (5 bases). Germline values: CDR1 SGHDN, CDR2 FVKESK. V lost 3 bases, J lost 7 bases, and 24 bases lay in between. The CDR3 runs to 17 residues.

This clone was observed a single time. The chain is built from TRBV10-1 and TRBJ2-7; D is undetermined. Trimming stripped 7 bases from V and 1 base from J, with 14 bases between. Germline V gives CDR1 WNHNN, CDR2 SYGVQD (reference sequence). The CDR3 contains 14 residues. The CDR3 here is CASIGLSASYEQYF. CDR3 bases: TGCGCCAGCATCGGCCTGAGCGCGTCCTACGAGCAGTACTTC.

The J gene is TRBJ2-1, the V gene TRBV14; TRBD2 might be the D (6 bases). The CDR3 is 13 amino acids. Germline V gene data show CDR1 as SGHDN and CDR2 as FVKESK. Trimming left V 4 bases short and J 5 bases short, with 9 bases between. The CDR3 loop is CASSPRGNNEQFF. The CDR3 nucleotides are TGTGCCAGCAGCCCTCGGGGGAACAATGAGCAGTTCTTC. The whole variable domain, filled in from reference TRBV14 and TRBJ2-1, reads EAGVTQFPSHSVIEKGQTVTLRCDPISGHDNLYWYRRVMGKEIKFLLHFVKESKQDESGMPNNRFLAERTGGTYSTLKVQPAELEDSGVYFCASSPRGNNEQFFGPGTRLTVL.

In its sample, this clone was seen once. This chain uses TRBV11-2 with TRBJ2-7; TRBD2 might be the D (6 bases). The germline CDR1 and CDR2 sequences are SGHAT and FQNNGV. CDR3 length equals 14 residues. V dropped 1 base and J dropped 4 bases, with 11 bases sitting between them. The DNA of the CDR3 is TGTGCCAGCAGCTTAGGGGCTGGGAGGTACGAGCAGTACTTC. Protein product: CASSLGAGRYEQYF.

The genes are TRBV19 and TRBJ1-3, with 7 nucleotides matching TRBD1. There are 14 residues in the CDR3. The V gene end was trimmed by 7 bases and the J gene end by 3 bases; junction bases not matched to a gene: 6. The germline V gene has CDR1 LNHDA and CDR2 SQIVND (reference sequence). CDR3 in DNA: TGTGCCAGTATCCCCAGGGGGAATGGAAACACCATATATTTT. This sequence encodes CASIPRGNGNTIYF.

J is TRBJ2-3 and V is TRBV3-1 (or the pseudogene TRBV3-2), with TRBD1 as a possible D gene (6 bases). The CDR3 spans 13 residues. With 7 bases removed from V and 0 bases from J, the gap between germline ends came to 8 bases. The germline V gene has CDR1 LGHDT and CDR2 YNNKEL (reference sequence). CDR3 sequence: CASKGTSTDTQYF. The CDR3 coding sequence is TGTGCCAGCAAGGGGACAAGCACAGATACGCAGTATTTT.

V is TRBV2 and J is TRBJ2-6; possible D gene TRBD1, 6 bases. Trimming took 7 bases from V and 1 from J, leaving 17 bases between them. The CDR3 totals 17 residues. CDR1 is SNHLY and CDR2 is FYNNEI in the germline V gene. The CDR3 spells CASKAQGPPSGANVLTF. DNA for the CDR3: TGTGCCAGCAAGGCCCAGGGGCCACCTTCTGGGGCCAACGTCCTGACTTTC.

CDR3 coding DNA: TGTGCCAGCTCACCATCAACAGGGGACGCTTTCTTT. It specifies CASSPSTGDAFF. V gene TRBV18 combines with J gene TRBJ1-1; TRBD1 matches at 7 bases. The CDR3 extends over 12 amino acids. Germline CDR1 and CDR2: KGHSH and LQKENI. V gave up 2 bases and J gave up 11 bases; unmatched junction bases: 5.